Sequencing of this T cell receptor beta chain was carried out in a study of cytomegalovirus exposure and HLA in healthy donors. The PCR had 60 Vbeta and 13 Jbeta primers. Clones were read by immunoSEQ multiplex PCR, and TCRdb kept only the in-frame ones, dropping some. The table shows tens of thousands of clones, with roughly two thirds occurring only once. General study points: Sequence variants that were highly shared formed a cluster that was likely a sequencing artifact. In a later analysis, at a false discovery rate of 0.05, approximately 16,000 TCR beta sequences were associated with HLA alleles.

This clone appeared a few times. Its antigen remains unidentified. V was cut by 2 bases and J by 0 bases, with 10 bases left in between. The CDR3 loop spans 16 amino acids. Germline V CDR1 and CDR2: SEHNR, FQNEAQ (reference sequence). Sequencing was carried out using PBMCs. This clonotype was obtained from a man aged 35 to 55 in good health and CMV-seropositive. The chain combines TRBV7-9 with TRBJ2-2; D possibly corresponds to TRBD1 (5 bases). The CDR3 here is CASSLQGLANTGELFF. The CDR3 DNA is TGTGCCAGCAGCTTACAGGGCCTCGCGAACACCGGGGAGCTGTTTTTT.